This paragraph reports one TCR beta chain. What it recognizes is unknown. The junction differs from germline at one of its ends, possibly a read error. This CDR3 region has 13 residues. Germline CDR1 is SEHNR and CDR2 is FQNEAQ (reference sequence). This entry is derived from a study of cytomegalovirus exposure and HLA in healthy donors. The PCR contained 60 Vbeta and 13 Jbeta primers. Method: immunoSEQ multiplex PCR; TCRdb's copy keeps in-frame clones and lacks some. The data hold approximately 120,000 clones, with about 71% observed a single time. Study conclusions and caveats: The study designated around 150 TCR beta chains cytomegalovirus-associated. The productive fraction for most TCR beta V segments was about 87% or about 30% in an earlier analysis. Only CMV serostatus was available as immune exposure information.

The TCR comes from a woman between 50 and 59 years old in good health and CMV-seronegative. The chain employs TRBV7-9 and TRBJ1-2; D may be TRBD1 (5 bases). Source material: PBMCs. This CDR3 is CSSSQRDGYGYTF. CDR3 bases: TGTTCCAGCAGCCAGCGGGACGGATATGGCTACACCTTC.